This T cell receptor beta chain was captured by sequencing in a study of T-cell reconstitution after alpha-beta-depleted transplantation in children. Whole-study findings and limits: Newly made T cells mostly supplied T-cell counts and diversity one year after transplant.

This sample's TCRbeta library carried unique molecular identifier barcodes. TCRdb reprocessed the PCR reads with MiXCR, giving one entry per CDR3 protein. The data contain some 550,000 distinct CDR3 sequences, 23% of them singletons. A note on this clonotype: Its antigen is not identified.

The germline CDR1 and CDR2 sequences are KGHSH and LQKENI. This CDR3 spans 14 amino acids. V lost 10 bases to trimming and J lost 5 bases, with 21 bases between them. The clonotype was recovered from a boy under two years old who had a stem cell transplant for acute myeloid leukemia, so the T cells may come from the graft donor. The rearrangement joins TRBV18 to TRBJ2-7; D remains ambiguous. The input for sequencing was PBMCs, mostly from graft donor cells, taken 360 days after TCRalphabeta/CD19-depleted stem cell transplant. The DNA for the CDR3 is TGTGCCAATCCATCCGCCCTTAAGAAAGACGAGCAGTACTTC. Protein sequence: CANPSALKKDEQYF.